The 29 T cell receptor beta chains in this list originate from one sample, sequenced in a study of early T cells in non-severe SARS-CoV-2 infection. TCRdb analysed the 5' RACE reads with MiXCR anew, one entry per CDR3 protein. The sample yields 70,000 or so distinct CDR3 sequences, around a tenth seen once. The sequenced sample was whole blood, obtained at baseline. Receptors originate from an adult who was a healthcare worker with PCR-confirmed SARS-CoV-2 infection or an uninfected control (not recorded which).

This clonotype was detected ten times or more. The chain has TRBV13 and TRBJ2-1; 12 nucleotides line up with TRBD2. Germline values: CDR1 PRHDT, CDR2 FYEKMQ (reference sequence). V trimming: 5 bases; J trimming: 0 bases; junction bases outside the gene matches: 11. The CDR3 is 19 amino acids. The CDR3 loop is CASSPRTSGALPSYNEQFF. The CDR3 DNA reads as TGTGCCAGCAGCCCAAGGACTAGCGGGGCGTTACCCTCCTACAATGAGCAGTTCTTC.

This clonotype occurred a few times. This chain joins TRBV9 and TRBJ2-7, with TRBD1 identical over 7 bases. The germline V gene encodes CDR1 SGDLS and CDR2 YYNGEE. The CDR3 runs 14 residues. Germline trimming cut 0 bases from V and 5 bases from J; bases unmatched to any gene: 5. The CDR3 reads CASSVVDRADEQYF. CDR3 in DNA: TGTGCCAGCAGCGTAGTAGACAGGGCGGACGAGCAGTACTTC.

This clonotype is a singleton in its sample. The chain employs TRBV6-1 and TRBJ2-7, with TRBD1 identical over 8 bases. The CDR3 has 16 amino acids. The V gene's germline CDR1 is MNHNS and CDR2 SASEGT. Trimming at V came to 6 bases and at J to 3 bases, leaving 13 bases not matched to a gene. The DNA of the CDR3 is TGTGCCAGCAGAATAACAGGACAGGGTAAAAGCTACGAGCAGTACTTC. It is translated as CASRITGQGKSYEQYF.

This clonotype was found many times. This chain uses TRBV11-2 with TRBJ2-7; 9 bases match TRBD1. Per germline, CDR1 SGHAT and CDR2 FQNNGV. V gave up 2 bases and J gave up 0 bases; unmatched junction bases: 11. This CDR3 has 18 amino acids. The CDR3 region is CASSLSGTGFTSSYEQYF. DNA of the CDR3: TGTGCCAGCAGCTTAAGTGGGACAGGGTTTACGAGCTCCTACGAGCAGTACTTC.

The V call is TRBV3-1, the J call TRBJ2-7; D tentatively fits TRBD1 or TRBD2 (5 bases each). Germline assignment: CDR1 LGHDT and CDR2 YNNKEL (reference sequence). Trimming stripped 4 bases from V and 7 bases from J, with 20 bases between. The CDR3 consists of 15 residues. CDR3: CASSRIPGPTPEQYF. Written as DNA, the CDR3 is TGTGCCAGCAGCCGAATCCCGGGACCTACCCCGGAGCAGTACTTC.

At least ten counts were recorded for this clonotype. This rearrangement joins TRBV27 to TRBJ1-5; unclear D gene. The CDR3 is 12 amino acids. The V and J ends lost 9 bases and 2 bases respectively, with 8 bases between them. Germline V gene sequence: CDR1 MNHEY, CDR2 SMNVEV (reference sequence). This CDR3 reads CARGSGNQPQHF. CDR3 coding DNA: TGTGCCAGAGGGTCTGGCAATCAGCCCCAGCATTTT.

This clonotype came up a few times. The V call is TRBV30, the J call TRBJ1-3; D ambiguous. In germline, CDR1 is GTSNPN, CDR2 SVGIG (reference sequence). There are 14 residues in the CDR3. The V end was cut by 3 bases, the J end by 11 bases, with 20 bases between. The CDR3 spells CAWRTSLVLNPIYF. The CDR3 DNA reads TGTGCCTGGAGGACGTCGCTTGTTCTTAATCCCATATATTTT.

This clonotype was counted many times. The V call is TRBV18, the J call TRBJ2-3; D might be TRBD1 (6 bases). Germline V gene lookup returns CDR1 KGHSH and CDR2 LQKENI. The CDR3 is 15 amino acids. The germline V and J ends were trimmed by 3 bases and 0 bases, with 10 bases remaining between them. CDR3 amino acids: CASSPYRVSTDTQYF. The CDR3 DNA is TGTGCCAGCTCACCTTACAGGGTTAGCACAGATACGCAGTATTTT.

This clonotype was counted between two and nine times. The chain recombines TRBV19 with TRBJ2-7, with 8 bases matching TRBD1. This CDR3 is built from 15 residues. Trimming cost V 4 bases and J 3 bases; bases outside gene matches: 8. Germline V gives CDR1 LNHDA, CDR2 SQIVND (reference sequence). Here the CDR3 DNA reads TGTGCCAGTAGTAGGACACAGGGGGTAGACTACGAGCAGTACTTC. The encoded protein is CASSRTQGVDYEQYF.

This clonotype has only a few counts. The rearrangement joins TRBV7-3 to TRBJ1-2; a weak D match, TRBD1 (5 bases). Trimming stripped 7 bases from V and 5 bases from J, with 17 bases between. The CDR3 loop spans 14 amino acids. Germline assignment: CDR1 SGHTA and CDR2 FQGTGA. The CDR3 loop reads CASTPGPRVYGYTF. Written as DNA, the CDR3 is TGTGCCAGCACCCCGGGGCCCAGGGTATATGGCTACACCTTC.

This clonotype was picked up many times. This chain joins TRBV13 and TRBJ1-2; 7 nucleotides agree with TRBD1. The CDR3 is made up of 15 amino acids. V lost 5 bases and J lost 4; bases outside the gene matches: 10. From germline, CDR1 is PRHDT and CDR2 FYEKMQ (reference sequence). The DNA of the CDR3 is TGTGCCAGCAGCCTAGAGGGACAGATACTCTATGGCTACACCTTC. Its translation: CASSLEGQILYGYTF.

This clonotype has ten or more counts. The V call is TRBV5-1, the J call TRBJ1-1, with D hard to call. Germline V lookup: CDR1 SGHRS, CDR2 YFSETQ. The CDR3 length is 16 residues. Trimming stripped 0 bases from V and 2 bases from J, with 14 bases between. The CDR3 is CASSLAEALPNTEAFF. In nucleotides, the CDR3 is TGCGCCAGCAGCTTGGCCGAGGCCCTCCCTAACACTGAAGCTTTCTTT.

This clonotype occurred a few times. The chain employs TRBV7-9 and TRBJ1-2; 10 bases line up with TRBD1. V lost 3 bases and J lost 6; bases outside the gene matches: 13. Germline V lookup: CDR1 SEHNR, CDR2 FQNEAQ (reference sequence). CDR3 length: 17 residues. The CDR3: CASSFFGDRGQLNGYTF. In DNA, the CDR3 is TGTGCCAGCAGCTTCTTTGGGGACAGGGGACAGCTTAATGGCTACACCTTC.

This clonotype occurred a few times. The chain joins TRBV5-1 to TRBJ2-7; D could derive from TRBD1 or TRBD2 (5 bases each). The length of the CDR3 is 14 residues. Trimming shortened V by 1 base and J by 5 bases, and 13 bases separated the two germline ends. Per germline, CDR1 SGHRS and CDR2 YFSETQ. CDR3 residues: CASSLLGDLDEQYF. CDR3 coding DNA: TGCGCCAGCAGCTTGTTAGGGGACCTGGACGAGCAGTACTTC.

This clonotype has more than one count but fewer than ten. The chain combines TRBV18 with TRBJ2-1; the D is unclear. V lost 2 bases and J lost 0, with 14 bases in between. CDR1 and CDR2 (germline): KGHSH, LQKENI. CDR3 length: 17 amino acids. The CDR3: CASSPFTPRSSYNEQFF. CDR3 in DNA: TGTGCCAGCTCACCATTCACTCCAAGGAGCTCCTACAATGAGCAGTTCTTC.

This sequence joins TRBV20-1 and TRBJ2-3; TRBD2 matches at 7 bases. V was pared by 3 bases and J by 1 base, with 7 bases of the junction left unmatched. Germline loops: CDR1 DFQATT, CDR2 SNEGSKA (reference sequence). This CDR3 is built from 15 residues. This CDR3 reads CSASGRGRGTDTQYF. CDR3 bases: TGCAGTGCTAGCGGCCGGGGGAGGGGCACAGATACGCAGTATTTT.

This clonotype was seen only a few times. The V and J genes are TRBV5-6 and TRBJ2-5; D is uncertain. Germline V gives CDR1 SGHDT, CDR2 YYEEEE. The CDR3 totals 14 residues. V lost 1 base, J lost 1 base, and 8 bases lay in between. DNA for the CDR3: TGTGCCAGCAGCTTGACAGTTTCCCAAGAGACCCAGTACTTC. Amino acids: CASSLTVSQETQYF.

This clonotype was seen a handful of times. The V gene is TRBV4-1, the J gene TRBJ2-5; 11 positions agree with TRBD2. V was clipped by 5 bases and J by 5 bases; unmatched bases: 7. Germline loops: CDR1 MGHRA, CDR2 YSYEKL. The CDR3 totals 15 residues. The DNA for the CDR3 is TGCGCCAGCAGCTTGACTAGCGGGGCGGGGGAGACCCAGTACTTC. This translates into CASSLTSGAGETQYF.

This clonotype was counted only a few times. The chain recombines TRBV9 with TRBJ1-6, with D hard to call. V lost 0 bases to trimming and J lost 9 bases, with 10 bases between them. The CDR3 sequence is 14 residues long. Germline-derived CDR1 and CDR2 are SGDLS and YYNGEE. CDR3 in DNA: TGTGCCAGCAGCGTAGGGGAAAAGGGTTCACCCCTCCACTTT. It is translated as CASSVGEKGSPLHF.

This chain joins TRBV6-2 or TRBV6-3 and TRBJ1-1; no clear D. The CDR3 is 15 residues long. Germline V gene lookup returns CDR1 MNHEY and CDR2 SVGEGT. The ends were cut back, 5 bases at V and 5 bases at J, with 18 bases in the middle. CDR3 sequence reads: CASSSPARQGTEAFF. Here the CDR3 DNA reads TGTGCCAGCAGTAGCCCGGCCAGGCAAGGAACTGAAGCTTTCTTT.

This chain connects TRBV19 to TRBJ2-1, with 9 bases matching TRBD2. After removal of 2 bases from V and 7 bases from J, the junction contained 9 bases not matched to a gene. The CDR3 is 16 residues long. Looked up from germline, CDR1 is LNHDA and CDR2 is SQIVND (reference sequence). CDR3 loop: CASSIFPSGTRNEQFF. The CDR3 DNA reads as TGTGCCAGTAGTATATTCCCTAGCGGGACTAGGAATGAGCAGTTCTTC.

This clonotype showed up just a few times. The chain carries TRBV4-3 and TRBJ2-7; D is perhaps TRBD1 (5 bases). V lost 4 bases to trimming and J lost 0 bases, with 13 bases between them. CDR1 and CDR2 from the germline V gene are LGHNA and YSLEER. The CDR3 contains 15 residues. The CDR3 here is CASSPGRGPSYEQYF. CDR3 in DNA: TGCGCCAGCAGCCCAGGAAGGGGTCCCTCCTACGAGCAGTACTTC.

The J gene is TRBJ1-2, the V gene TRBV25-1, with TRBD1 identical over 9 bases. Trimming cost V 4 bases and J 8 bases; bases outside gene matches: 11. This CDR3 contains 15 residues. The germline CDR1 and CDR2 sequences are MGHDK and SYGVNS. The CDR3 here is CASSAPGTGSDGYTF. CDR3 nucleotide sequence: TGTGCCAGCAGTGCTCCCGGGACAGGGTCGGACGGCTACACCTTC.

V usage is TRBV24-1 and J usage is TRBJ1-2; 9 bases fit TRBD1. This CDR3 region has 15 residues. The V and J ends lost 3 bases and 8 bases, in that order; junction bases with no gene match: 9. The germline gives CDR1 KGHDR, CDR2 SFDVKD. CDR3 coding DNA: TGTGCCACCAGTGATAACCGGGACAGGGTAAACGGCTACACCTTC. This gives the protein CATSDNRDRVNGYTF.

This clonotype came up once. The CDR3: CASSDMSPIDEQFF. Written as DNA, the CDR3 is TGCGCCAGCAGTGACATGTCACCGATAGATGAGCAGTTCTTC. The chain couples TRBV10-1 to TRBJ2-1; unclear D gene. Germline values: CDR1 WNHNN, CDR2 SYGVQD (reference sequence). The CDR3 contains 14 residues. V dropped 3 bases and J dropped 8 bases, with 14 bases sitting between them.

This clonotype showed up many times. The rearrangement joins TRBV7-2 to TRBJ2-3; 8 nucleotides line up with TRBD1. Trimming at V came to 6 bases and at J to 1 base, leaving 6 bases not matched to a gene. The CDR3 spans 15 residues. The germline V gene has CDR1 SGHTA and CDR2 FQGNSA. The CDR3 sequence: CASRGQGAGTDTQYF. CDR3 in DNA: TGTGCCAGCAGGGGGCAGGGGGCAGGCACAGATACGCAGTATTTT.

The CDR3 sequence is CASSLDAGGAPGYTF. The CDR3 DNA reads TGCGCCAGCAGCTTGGACGCAGGGGGCGCCCCTGGCTACACCTTC. The chain carries TRBV5-1 and TRBJ1-2; 8 bases map to TRBD1. Germline V gene sequence: CDR1 SGHRS, CDR2 YFSETQ. There are 15 residues in the CDR3. V was pared by 0 bases and J by 7 bases, with 8 bases of the junction left unmatched.

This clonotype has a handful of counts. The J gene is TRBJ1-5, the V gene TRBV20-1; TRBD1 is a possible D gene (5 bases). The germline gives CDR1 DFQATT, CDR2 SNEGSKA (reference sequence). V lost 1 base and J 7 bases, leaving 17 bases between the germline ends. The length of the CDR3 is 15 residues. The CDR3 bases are TGCAGTGCTAGAGGGAGAACAGGTTTAGGACAGCCCCAGCATTTT. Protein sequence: CSARGRTGLGQPQHF.

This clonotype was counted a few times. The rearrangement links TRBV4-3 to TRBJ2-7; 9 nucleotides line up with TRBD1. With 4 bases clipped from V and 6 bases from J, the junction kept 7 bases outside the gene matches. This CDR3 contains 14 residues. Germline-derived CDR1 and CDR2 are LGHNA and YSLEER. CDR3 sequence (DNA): TGCGCCAGCAGCCTGGGACAGGGCACCGGCGAGCAGTACTTC. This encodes CASSLGQGTGEQYF.